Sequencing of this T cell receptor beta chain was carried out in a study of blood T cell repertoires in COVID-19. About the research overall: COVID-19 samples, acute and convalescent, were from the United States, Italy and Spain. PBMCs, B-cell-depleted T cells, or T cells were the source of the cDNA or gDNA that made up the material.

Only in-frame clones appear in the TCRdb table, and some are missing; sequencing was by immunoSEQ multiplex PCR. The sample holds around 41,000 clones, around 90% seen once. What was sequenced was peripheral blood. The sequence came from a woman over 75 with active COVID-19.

In DNA, the CDR3 is TGTGCCAGCAGCAACAGGGTAGGAAAGACCCAGTACTTC. It translates to CASSNRVGKTQYF. V gene TRBV5-6 combines with J gene TRBJ2-5; TRBD1 might be the D (6 bases). CDR1 is SGHDT, CDR2 YYEEEE, per germline. V was cut by 4 bases and J by 6 bases, with 13 bases left in between. This CDR3 region has 13 residues.